A selection of T cell receptor beta chains follows, all from one sample in a study of cytomegalovirus exposure and HLA in healthy donors. Assay used: immunoSEQ multiplex PCR; TCRdb lists only in-frame clones, some missing. The table has about 110,000 clones, around 80% seen once. Sequenced input: PBMCs. The receptors were sampled from a man aged 30 to 39 in good health and CMV-seropositive. CDR3s include the opening cysteine and the closing phenylalanine or tryptophan. D genes are given only for firm matches. Size is stated for part of the rows, as once, few or many counts, or as a class when the clone is expanded.

CDR3 length: 16
clone size: NA
J gene: TRBJ1-1
V gene: TRBV11-3
D gene: TRBD1
CDR3 protein: CASSLGTGGKNTEAFF
CDR3 DNA: TGTGCCAGCAGCTTGGGAACAGGGGGTAAGAACACTGAAGCTTTCTTT

CDR3 length: 14
clone size: few
J gene: TRBJ1-2
V gene: TRBV25-1
D gene: TRBD1
CDR3 protein: CASSEGQGPYGYTF
CDR3 DNA: TGTGCCAGCAGTGAGGGACAGGGACCGTATGGCTACACCTTC

CDR3 length: 19
clone size: NA
J gene: TRBJ1-4
V gene: TRBV7-9
D gene: TRBD1
CDR3 protein: CASSPPQGARSREAEKLFF
CDR3 DNA: TGTGCCAGCAGCCCCCCCCAGGGGGCGCGTTCGCGTGAGGCTGAAAAACTGTTTTTT

CDR3 length: 14
clone size: few
J gene: TRBJ2-7
V gene: TRBV4-3
D gene: NA
CDR3 protein: CASSQDTESYEQYF
CDR3 DNA: TGCGCCAGCAGCCAAGATACAGAGTCCTACGAGCAGTACTTC

CDR3 length: 13
clone size: NA
J gene: TRBJ2-5
V gene: TRBV27
D gene: NA
CDR3 protein: CASSPRWQETQYF
CDR3 DNA: TGTGCCAGCAGTCCCCGGTGGCAAGAGACCCAGTACTTC

CDR3 length: 14
clone size: NA
J gene: TRBJ2-5
V gene: TRBV4-1
D gene: NA
CDR3 protein: CASGWGPPQETQYF
CDR3 DNA: TGCGCCAGCGGCTGGGGCCCCCCCCAAGAGACCCAGTACTTC

CDR3 length: 12
clone size: few
J gene: TRBJ1-1
V gene: TRBV6-1
D gene: NA
CDR3 protein: CASVTDNTEAFF
CDR3 DNA: TGTGCCAGCGTGACAGATAACACTGAAGCTTTCTTT

CDR3 length: 16
clone size: NA
J gene: TRBJ1-5
V gene: TRBV19
D gene: TRBD1
CDR3 protein: CVSSLGTGGGNQPQHF
CDR3 DNA: TGTGTCAGTAGTTTAGGGACAGGGGGAGGCAATCAGCCCCAGCATTTT

CDR3 length: 15
clone size: NA
J gene: TRBJ2-7
V gene: TRBV5-6
D gene: TRBD1
CDR3 protein: CASSSGTESSYEQYF
CDR3 DNA: TGTGCCAGCAGCTCCGGGACAGAGAGCTCCTACGAGCAGTACTTC

CDR3 length: 15
clone size: NA
J gene: TRBJ1-6
V gene: TRBV7-2
D gene: TRBD1
CDR3 protein: CASSLMGQGGSPLHF
CDR3 DNA: TGTGCCAGCAGCTTAATGGGACAGGGAGGGTCACCCCTCCACTTT

CDR3 length: 13
clone size: once
J gene: TRBJ1-1
V gene: TRBV2
D gene: NA
CDR3 protein: CASSDQGNTEAFF
CDR3 DNA: TGTGCCAGCAGTGATCAGGGGAACACTGAAGCTTTCTTT

CDR3 length: 12
clone size: many
J gene: TRBJ1-2
V gene: TRBV5-5
D gene: NA
CDR3 protein: CASSFDSYGYTF
CDR3 DNA: TGTGCCAGCAGCTTTGACAGCTATGGCTACACCTTC

CDR3 length: 13
clone size: NA
J gene: TRBJ1-1
V gene: TRBV19
D gene: NA
CDR3 protein: CASSTLLNTEAFF
CDR3 DNA: TGTGCCAGTAGTACCCTCTTGAACACTGAAGCTTTCTTT

CDR3 length: 13
clone size: NA
J gene: TRBJ1-1
V gene: TRBV5-5
D gene: NA
CDR3 protein: CASSFSGWAEAFF
CDR3 DNA: TGTGCCAGCAGCTTCTCAGGGTGGGCTGAAGCTTTCTTT

CDR3 length: 15
clone size: NA
J gene: TRBJ1-1
V gene: TRBV5-1
D gene: TRBD1
CDR3 protein: CASSSPGQSNTEAFF
CDR3 DNA: TGCGCCAGCAGCTCCCCGGGACAGTCTAACACTGAAGCTTTCTTT

CDR3 length: 12
clone size: NA
J gene: TRBJ1-6
V gene: TRBV28
D gene: NA
CDR3 protein: CASASGGSPLHF
CDR3 DNA: TGTGCCAGCGCCAGCGGGGGTTCACCCCTCCACTTT

CDR3 length: 15
clone size: NA
J gene: TRBJ1-2
V gene: TRBV27
D gene: NA
CDR3 protein: CASGGGRGGVYGYTF
CDR3 DNA: TGTGCCAGCGGAGGGGGTAGGGGGGGAGTCTATGGCTACACCTTC

CDR3 length: 13
clone size: NA
J gene: TRBJ2-7
V gene: TRBV18
D gene: TRBD1
CDR3 protein: CASSPGQTYEQYF
CDR3 DNA: TGTGCCAGCTCACCGGGACAGACCTACGAGCAGTACTTC

CDR3 length: 13
clone size: few
J gene: TRBJ1-5
V gene: TRBV2
D gene: NA
CDR3 protein: CASSEGPPQPQHF
CDR3 DNA: TGTGCCAGCAGTGAAGGGCCCCCGCAGCCCCAGCATTTT

CDR3 length: 15
clone size: NA
J gene: TRBJ1-2
V gene: TRBV2
D gene: TRBD1
CDR3 protein: CASLPGTGALSGYTF
CDR3 DNA: TGTGCCAGTCTGCCGGGGACAGGGGCGCTAAGTGGCTACACCTTC

CDR3 length: 13
clone size: NA
J gene: TRBJ1-1
V gene: TRBV18
D gene: NA
CDR3 protein: CASSPQGNTEAFF
CDR3 DNA: TGTGCCAGCTCACCGCAGGGGAACACTGAAGCTTTCTTT

CDR3 length: 15
clone size: NA
J gene: TRBJ2-3
V gene: TRBV9
D gene: TRBD2
CDR3 protein: CASNVAGSSTDTQYF
CDR3 DNA: TGTGCCAGCAACGTAGCGGGGTCTAGCACAGATACGCAGTATTTT

CDR3 length: 15
clone size: few
J gene: TRBJ1-4
V gene: TRBV5-1
D gene: TRBD1
CDR3 protein: CASSAGTGGDEKLFF
CDR3 DNA: TGCGCCAGCAGCGCCGGGACAGGGGGAGATGAAAAACTGTTTTTT

CDR3 length: 16
clone size: NA
J gene: TRBJ2-7
V gene: TRBV10-3
D gene: NA
CDR3 protein: CAISEVVAGVLHEQYF
CDR3 DNA: TGTGCCATCAGTGAAGTTGTAGCAGGGGTTCTACACGAGCAGTACTTC

CDR3 length: 16
clone size: NA
J gene: TRBJ1-3
V gene: TRBV9
D gene: NA
CDR3 protein: CASSARSSLPGNTIYF
CDR3 DNA: TGTGCCAGCAGCGCTCGAAGCTCTCTCCCTGGAAACACCATATATTTT

CDR3 length: 15
clone size: NA
J gene: TRBJ2-1
V gene: TRBV5-1
D gene: NA
CDR3 protein: CASSLDGSSYNEQFF
CDR3 DNA: TGCGCCAGCAGCTTGGACGGGAGCTCCTACAATGAGCAGTTCTTC